This T cell receptor (beta chain) comes out of a study of T cells in Graves' hyperthyroidism and ophthalmopathy. Overall study findings and caveats: Ophthalmopathy and stable hyperthyroidism were separated by a 13 V-J model.

TCR beta CDR3 region amplification was performed from RNA transcripts. The HTBI primer set was used in a first-round RT-PCR of the TCR CDR3. TCRdb redid the calling of the multiplex PCR reads with MiXCR, one entry per CDR3 protein. The table has about 640,000 distinct CDR3 sequences, 45% seen once. Each diagnosis drew on symptoms, thyroxine, TRAb, thyroid ultrasound and orbital computed tomography findings. This clonotype appeared a few times. The antigen is not known. V was pared by 5 bases and J by 2 bases, with 15 bases between. CDR1 and CDR2 (germline): DFQATT, SNEGSKA (reference sequence). This CDR3 has 14 residues.

The source of this sequence is an adult man with Graves' disease, either hyperthyroidism or ophthalmopathy (not recorded which). The chain employs TRBV20-1 and TRBJ2-5; D gene ambiguous. Sequencing input: peripheral blood or thyroid tissue (not recorded which). Written as DNA, the CDR3 is TGCAGTGCTCATCCTGGACGGACGCAAGAGACCCAGTACTTC. Translation: CSAHPGRTQETQYF.